This T cell receptor (beta chain) was recorded in a study of blood T cell repertoires in COVID-19 (dated by TCRdb to the early 2020s). For the study in its entirety: Samples covering the acute and convalescent phases of COVID-19 were provided by collaborators in the United States, Italy and Spain. The dataset comprised deeply sampled blood TCRbeta repertoires from subjects exposed to, actively infected with, or recovered from COVID-19. The prospective study material was composed of cDNA or gDNA derived from T cells, B-cell-depleted T cells, or PBMCs. The samples were drawn from two sources: the first 160 participants of the ongoing ImmuneRACE study, and 1,000 to 1,500 subjects contributed by 6 global collaborators. Where available, HLA class I and class II types were taken from metadata supplied by the sample provider and were not determined by assay-based typing. Sample metadata almost always included a de-identified subject ID, COVID-19 status, age in years and sex. The repertoires were released in a freely available public database intended as a resource for research on the immune response to SARS-CoV-2. Summary of the overall study and its limitations: The amount of clinical and demographic metadata varied by source and participant and was provided uncurated.

The V end loses 6 bases and the J end loses 6 bases, and a stretch of 12 bases separates them. The CDR3 covers 12 residues, taking in both the cysteine and the phenylalanine. Left in the record is the CDR3 DNA by itself, 36 bases read in frame from the first base. The collaborating institutions used their own protocols to collect whole blood in K2EDTA tubes. Collaborator samples were shipped for TCRbeta analysis as frozen whole blood, isolated PBMCs, or DNA extracted from either sample type. TCRbeta CDR3 regions were amplified from genomic DNA using the immunoSEQ Assay, a bias-controlled multiplex PCR. In the authors' own workflow: The number of nucleated cells in each sample was estimated by amplification of reference gene primers within the assay. Sequence reads were collapsed and filtered to measure the absolute abundance of every unique TCRbeta CDR3 rearrangement. Productive Simpson clonality was computed per sample as the square root of Simpson's diversity index over productive rearrangements. TCRdb stores this immuneACCESS table with in-frame sequences only. Part of the clones is absent; in the studies checked, under half of the shortfall reflects unresolved V genes, and no reason is known for the rest. V and J calls and clone size are those listed in that table; D and trimming were worked out from the DNA. Here the sample has 70,000 to 95,000 clones; 90% to 95% occur a single time. The ten largest clones take up about 4.5% of the sample.

In regard to this clone: The antigen this receptor binds is unknown. The record has no base qualities; no much larger clone is one base away.

The sequenced sample consisted of peripheral blood. The receptor comes from a human donor with active COVID-19. The donor label of this sample is uncertain. The sequence joins TRBV12-3 or TRBV12-4 to TRBJ2-7; the best D guess is TRBD1, with 6 bases matching. CDR3 reads: CASRWDIGEQYF. The DNA reads as follows: TGTGCCAGCAGGTGGGACATCGGCGAGCAGTACTTC.